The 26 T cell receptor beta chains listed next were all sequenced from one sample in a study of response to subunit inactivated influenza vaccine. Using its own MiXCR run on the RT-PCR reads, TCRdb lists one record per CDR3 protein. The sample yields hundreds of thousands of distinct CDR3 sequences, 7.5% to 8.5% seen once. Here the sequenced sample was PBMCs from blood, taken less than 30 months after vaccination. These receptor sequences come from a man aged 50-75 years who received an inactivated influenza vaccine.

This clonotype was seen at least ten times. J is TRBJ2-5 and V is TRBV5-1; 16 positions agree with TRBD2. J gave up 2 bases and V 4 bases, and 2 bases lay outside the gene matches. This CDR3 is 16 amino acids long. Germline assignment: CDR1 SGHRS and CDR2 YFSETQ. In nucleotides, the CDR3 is TGCGCCAGCAGCGCGGGACTAGCGGGGGGGCAAGAGACCCAGTACTTC. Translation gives CASSAGLAGGQETQYF.

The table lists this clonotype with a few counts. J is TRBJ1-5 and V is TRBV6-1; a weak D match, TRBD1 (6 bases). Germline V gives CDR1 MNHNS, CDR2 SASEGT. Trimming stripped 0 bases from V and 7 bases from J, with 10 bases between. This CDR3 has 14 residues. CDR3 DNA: TGTGCCAGCAGTGAAGCTGGGGGGGGCCAGCCCCAGCATTTT. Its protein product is CASSEAGGGQPQHF.

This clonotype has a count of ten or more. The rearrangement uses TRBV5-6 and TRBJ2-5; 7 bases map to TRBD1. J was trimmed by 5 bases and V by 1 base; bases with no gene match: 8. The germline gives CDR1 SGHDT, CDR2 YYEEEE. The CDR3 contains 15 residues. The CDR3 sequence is CASSLLSGGVETQYF. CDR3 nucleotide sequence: TGTGCCAGCAGCTTGTTGTCAGGGGGAGTTGAGACCCAGTACTTC.

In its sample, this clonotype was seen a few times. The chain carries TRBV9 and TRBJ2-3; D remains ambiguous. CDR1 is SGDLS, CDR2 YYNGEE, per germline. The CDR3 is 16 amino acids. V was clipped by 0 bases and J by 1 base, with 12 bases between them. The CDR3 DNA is TGTGCCAGCAGCGTAGCTGTAGGTCTCGGCACAGATACGCAGTATTTT. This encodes CASSVAVGLGTDTQYF.

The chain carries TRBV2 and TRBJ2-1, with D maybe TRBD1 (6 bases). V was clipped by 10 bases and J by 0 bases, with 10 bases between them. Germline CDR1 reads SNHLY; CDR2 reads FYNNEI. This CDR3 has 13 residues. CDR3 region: CAIDRSSYNEQFF. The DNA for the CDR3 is TGTGCCATCGACAGGAGCTCCTACAATGAGCAGTTCTTC. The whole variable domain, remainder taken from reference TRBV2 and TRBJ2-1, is EPEVTQTPSHQVTQMGQEVILRCVPISNHLYFYWYRQILGQKVEFLVSFYNNEISEKSEIFDDQFSVERPDGSNFTLKIRSTKLEDSAMYFCAIDRSSYNEQFFGPGTRLTVL.

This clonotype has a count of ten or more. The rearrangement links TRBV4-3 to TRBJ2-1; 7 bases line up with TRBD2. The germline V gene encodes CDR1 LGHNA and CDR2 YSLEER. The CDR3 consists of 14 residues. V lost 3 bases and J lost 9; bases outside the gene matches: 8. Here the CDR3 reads CASSHRRLAAEQFF. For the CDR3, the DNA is TGCGCCAGCAGCCATAGAAGACTAGCAGCTGAGCAGTTCTTC.

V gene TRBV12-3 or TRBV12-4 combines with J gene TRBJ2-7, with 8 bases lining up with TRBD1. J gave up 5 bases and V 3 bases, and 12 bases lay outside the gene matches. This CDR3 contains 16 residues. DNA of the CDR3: TGTGCCAGCAGTTTGGCCGGGACAGGCCTCCGCCACGAGCAGTACTTC. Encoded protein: CASSLAGTGLRHEQYF.

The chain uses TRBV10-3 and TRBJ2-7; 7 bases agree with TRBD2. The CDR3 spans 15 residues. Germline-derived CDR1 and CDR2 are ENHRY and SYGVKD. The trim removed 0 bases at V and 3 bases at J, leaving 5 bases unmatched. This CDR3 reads CAISESSGRVYEQYF. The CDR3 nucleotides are TGTGCCATCAGTGAGTCGTCGGGGAGGGTCTACGAGCAGTACTTC.

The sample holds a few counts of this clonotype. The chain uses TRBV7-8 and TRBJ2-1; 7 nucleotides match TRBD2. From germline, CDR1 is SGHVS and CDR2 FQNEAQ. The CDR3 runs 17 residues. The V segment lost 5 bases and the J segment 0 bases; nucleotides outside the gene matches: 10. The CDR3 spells CASSPLRGGSSYNEQFF. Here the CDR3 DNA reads TGTGCCAGCAGCCCCCTCCGGGGAGGGAGCTCCTACAATGAGCAGTTCTTC.

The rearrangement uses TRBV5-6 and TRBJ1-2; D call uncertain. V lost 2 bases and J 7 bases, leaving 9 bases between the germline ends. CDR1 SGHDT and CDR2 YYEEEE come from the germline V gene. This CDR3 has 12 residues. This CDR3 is CASSFSARGYTF. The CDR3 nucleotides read TGTGCCAGCAGCTTTTCGGCTCGTGGCTACACCTTC.

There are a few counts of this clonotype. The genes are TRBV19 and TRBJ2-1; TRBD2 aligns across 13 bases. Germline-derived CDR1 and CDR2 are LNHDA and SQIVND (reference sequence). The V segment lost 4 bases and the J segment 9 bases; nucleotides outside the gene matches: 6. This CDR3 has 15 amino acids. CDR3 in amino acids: CASSTTSGRGTEQFF. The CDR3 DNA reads TGTGCCAGTAGTACAACTAGCGGGAGGGGTACTGAGCAGTTCTTC.

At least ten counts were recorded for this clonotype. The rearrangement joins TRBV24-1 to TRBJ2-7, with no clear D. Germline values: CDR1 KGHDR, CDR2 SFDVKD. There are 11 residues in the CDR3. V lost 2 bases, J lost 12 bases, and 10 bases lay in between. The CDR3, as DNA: TGTGCCACCAGTGATTCCCAGGTATGGTACTTC. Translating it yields CATSDSQVWYF.

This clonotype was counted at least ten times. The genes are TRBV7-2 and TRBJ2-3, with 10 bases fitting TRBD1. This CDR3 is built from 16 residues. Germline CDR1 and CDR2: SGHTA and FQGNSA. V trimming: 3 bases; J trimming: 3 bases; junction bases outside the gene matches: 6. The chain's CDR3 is CASSLHRDRGTDTQYF. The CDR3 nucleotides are TGTGCCAGCAGCTTGCACCGGGACAGGGGAACAGATACGCAGTATTTT.

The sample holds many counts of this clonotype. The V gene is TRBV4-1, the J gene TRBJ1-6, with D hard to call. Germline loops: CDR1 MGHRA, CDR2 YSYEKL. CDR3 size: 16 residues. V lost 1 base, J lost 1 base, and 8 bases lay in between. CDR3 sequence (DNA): TGCGCCAGCAGCCAAGCCGGAGGGTCCTATAATTCACCCCTCCACTTT. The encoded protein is CASSQAGGSYNSPLHF.

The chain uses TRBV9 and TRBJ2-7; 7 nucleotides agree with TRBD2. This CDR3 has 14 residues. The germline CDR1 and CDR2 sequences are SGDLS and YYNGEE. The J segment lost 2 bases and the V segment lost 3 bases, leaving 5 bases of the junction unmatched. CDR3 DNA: TGTGCCAGCAGCGCGGGGGGTTATACCTACGAGCAGTACTTC. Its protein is CASSAGGYTYEQYF.

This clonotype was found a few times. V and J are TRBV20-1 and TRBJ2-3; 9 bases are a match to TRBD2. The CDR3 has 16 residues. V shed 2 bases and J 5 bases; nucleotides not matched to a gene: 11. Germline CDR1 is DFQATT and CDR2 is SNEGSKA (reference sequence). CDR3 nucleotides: TGCAGTGCTAGACTAGCGGGAAGTACTCCCGGAGATACGCAGTATTTT. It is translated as CSARLAGSTPGDTQYF.

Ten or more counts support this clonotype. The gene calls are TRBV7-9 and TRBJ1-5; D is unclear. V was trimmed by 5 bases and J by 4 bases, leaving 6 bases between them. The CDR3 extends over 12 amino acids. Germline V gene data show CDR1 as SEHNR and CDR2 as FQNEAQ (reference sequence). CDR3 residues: CASSTLNQPQHF. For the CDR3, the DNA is TGTGCCAGCAGCACCCTAAATCAGCCCCAGCATTTT.

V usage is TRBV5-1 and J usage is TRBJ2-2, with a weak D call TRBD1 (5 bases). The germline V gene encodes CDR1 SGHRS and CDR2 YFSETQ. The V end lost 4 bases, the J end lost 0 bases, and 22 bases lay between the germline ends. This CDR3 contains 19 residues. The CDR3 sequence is CASSPFVQRQRSNTGELFF. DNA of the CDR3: TGCGCCAGCAGCCCCTTCGTCCAACGACAGAGATCGAACACCGGGGAGCTGTTTTTT. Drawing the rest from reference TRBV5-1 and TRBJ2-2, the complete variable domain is KAGVTQTPRYLIKTRGQQVTLSCSPISGHRSVSWYQQTPGQGLQFLFEYFSETQRNKGNFPGRFSGRQFSNSRSEMNVSTLELGDSALYLCASSPFVQRQRSNTGELFFGEGSRLTVL.

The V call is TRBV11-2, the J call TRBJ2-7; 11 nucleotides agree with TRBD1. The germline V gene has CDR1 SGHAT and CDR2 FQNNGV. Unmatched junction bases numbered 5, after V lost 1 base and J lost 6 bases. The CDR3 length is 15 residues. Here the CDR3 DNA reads TGTGCCAGCAGCTTAGCCGGGACAGGGGGTCTCGAGCAGTACTTC. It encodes CASSLAGTGGLEQYF.

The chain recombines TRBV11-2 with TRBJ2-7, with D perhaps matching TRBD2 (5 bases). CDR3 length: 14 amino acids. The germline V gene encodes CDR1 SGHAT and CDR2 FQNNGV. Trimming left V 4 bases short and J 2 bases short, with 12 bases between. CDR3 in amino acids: CASSSFLGAYEQYF. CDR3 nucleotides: TGTGCCAGCAGCTCTTTTTTGGGAGCCTACGAGCAGTACTTC.

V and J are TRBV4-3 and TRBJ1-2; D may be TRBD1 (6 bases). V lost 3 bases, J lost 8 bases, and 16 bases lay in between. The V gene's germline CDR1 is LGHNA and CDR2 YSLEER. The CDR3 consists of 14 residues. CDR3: CASSHVPDRRGYTF. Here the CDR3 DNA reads TGCGCCAGCAGCCATGTTCCGGACAGAAGGGGCTACACCTTC.

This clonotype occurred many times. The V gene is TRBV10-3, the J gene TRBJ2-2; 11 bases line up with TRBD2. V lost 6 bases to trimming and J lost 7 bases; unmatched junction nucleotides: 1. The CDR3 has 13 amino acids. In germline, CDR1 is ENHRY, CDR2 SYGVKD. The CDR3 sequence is CAIRTSGIGELFF. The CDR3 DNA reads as TGTGCCATCAGGACTAGCGGGATCGGGGAGCTGTTTTTT.

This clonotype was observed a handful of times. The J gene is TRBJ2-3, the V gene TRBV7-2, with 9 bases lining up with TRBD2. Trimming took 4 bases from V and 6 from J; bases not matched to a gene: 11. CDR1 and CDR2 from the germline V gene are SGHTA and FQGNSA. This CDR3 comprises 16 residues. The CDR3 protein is CASSSLVRGGRDTQYF. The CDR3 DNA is TGTGCCAGCAGCTCTCTTGTGCGGGGGGGCCGTGATACGCAGTATTTT. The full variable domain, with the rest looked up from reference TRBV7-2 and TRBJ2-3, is GAGVSQSPSNKVTEKGKDVELRCDPISGHTALYWYRQSLGQGLEFLIYFQGNSAPDKSGLPSDRFSAERTGGSVSTLTIQRTQQEDSAVYLCASSSLVRGGRDTQYFGPGTRLTVL.

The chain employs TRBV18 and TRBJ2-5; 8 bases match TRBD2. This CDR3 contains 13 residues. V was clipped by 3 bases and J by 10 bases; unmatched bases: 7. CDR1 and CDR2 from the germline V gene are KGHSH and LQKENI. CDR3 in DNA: TGTGCCAGCTCACCTGTTAGCGGGAATGACCAGTACTTC. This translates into CASSPVSGNDQYF.

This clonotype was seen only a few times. CDR3 sequence reads: CASSVVAGKQETQYF. The DNA of the CDR3 is TGTGCCAGCAGCGTAGTAGCGGGAAAACAAGAGACCCAGTACTTC. The rearrangement joins TRBV9 to TRBJ2-5; 8 positions agree with TRBD2. V shed 0 bases and J 2 bases; nucleotides not matched to a gene: 3. Germline-derived CDR1 and CDR2 are SGDLS and YYNGEE. This CDR3 has 15 amino acids.

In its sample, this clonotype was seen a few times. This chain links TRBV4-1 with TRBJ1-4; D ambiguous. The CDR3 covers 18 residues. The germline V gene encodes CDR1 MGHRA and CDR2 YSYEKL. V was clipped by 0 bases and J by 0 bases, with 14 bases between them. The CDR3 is CASSQDRSGFATNEKLFF. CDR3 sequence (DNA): TGCGCCAGCAGCCAAGATCGGAGCGGGTTTGCAACTAATGAAAAACTGTTTTTT.